The present T cell receptor (beta chain) was sequenced within a study of T cells in localized non-small cell lung cancer. Comment on this clone: What it recognizes is unknown.

Repertoires were generated with immunoSEQ multiplex PCR, while TCRdb's copy carries only in-frame clones and drops some. There are fewer than 30,000 clones in the sample; around 82% occur only once, and approximately 5.3% lies in the top ten. Study results and limitations: Adjacent lung was found to contain a median around 58 of the top 100 tumor clones. Because researchers sequenced only one region of the tumor, heterogeneity is still possible.

The sequence was obtained from a man between 40 and 69 years old with stage III lung adenocarcinoma. The material sequenced was peripheral blood mononuclear cells, taken before any cancer treatment.

CDR3 sequence (DNA): TGTGCCAGCAGTTACGGACAGGGGAGGGGGTACGAGCAGTACTTC. It encodes CASSYGQGRGYEQYF. The gene calls are TRBV6-5 and TRBJ2-7, with TRBD1 identical over 9 bases. Germline V lookup: CDR1 MNHEY, CDR2 SVGAGI. The CDR3 runs 15 residues. The V gene end was trimmed by 2 bases and the J gene end by 4 bases; junction bases not matched to a gene: 6.